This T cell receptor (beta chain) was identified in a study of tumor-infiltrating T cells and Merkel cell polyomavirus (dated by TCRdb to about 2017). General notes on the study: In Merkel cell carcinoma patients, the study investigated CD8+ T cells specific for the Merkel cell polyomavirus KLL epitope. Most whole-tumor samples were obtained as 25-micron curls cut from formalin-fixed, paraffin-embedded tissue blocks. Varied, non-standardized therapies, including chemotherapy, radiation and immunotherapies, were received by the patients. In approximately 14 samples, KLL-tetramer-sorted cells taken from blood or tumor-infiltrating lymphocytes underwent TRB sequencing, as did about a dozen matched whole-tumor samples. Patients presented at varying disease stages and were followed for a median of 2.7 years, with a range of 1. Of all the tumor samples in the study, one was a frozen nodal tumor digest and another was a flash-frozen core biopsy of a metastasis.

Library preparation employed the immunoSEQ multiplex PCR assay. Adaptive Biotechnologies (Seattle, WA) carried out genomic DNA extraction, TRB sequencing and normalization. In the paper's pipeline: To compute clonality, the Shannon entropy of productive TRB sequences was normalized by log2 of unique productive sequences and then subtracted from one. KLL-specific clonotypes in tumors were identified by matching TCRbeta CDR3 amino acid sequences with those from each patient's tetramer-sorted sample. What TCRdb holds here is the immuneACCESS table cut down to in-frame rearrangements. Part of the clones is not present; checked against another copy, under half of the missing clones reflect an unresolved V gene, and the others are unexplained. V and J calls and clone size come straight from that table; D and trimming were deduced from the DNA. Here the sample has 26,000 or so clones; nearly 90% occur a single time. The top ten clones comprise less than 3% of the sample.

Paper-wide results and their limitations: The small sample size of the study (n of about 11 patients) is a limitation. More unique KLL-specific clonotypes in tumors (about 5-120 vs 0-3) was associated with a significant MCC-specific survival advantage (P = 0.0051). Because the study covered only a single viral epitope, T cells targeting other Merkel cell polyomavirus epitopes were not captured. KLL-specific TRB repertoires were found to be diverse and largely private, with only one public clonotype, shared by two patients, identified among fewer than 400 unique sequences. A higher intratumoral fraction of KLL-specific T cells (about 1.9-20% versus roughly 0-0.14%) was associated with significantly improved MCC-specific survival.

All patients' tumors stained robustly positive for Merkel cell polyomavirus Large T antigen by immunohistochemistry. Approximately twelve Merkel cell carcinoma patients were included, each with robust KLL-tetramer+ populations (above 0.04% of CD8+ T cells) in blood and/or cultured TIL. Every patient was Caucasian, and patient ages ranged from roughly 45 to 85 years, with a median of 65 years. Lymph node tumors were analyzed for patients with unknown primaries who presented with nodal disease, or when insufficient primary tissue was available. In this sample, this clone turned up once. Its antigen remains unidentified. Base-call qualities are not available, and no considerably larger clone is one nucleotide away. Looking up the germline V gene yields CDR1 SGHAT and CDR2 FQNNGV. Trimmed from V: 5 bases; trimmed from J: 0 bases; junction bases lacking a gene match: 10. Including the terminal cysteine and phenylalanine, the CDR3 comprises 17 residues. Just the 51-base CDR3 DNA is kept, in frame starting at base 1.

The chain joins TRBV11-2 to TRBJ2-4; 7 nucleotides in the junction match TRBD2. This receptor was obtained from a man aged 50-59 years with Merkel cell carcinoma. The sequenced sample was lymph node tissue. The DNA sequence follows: TGTGCCAGCAGCCGGATCCGGGGGGTGCTAGCCAAAAACATTCAGTACTTC. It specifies CASSRIRGVLAKNIQYF.